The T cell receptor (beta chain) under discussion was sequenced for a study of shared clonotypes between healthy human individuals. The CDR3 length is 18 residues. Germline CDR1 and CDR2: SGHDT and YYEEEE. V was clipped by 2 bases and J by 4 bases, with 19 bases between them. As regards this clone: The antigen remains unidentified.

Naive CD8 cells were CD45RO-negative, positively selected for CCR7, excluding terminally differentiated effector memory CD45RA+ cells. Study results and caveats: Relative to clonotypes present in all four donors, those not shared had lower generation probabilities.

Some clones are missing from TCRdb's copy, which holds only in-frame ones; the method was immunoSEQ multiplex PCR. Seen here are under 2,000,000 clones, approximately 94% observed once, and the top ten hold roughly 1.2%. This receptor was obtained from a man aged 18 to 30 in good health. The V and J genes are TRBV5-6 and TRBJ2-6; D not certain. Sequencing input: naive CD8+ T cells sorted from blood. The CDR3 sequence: CASSFRYLSSAGANVLTF. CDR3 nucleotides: TGTGCCAGCAGCTTTCGGTACCTCTCCTCGGCAGGGGCCAACGTCCTGACTTTC.